The entry that follows covers one T cell receptor beta chain sequence. Its antigen is currently unknown. Germline CDR1 is KGHSH and CDR2 is LQKENI. V was clipped by 3 bases and J by 8 bases, with 29 bases between them. This CDR3 is 19 amino acids long. In TCRdb, the 5' RACE reads were re-called with MiXCR into one record per CDR3 protein. The sample consists of 200,000 to 250,000 distinct CDR3 sequences, 12% of them appearing once. These data belong to a study of identical twins. Overall study findings and caveats: Within cord blood, abundant beta clonotypes carried fewer insertions, but memory repertoires showed no such trend.

Every sampled donor was Caucasian and healthy. This same sample was also taken into another study, of yellow fever vaccine responses in identical twins. That work adds: Convergence reportedly seemed to mark part of the twins' vaccine T cell response, with personalization marking the rest.

This receptor was obtained from a woman aged 18-35 years in good health. This rearrangement joins TRBV18 to TRBJ2-1, with D perhaps matching TRBD1 or TRBD2 (6 bases each). The sample consisted of memory (CD45RO+) T cells sorted from blood. CDR3 sequence reads: CASSPLDSSGRLDKYEQFF. In DNA, the CDR3 is TGTGCCAGCTCACCGCTGGACAGTTCAGGCAGACTAGATAAGTATGAGCAGTTCTTC.